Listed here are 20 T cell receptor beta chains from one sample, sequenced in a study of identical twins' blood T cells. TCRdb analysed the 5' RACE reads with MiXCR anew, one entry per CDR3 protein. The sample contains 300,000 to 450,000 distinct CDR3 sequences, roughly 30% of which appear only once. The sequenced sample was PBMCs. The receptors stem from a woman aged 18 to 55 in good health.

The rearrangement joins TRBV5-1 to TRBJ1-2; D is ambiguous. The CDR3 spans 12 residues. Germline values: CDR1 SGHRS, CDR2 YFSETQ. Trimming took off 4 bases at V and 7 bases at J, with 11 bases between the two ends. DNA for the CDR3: TGCGCCAGCAGCATCCGGCCGTTTGGCTACACCTTC. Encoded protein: CASSIRPFGYTF.

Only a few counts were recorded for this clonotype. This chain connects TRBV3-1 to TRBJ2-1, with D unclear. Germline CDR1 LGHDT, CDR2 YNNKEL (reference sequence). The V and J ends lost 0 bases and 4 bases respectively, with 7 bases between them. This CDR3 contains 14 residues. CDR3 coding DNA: TGTGCCAGCAGCCAAGAGGTAGGGTACAATGAGCAGTTCTTC. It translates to CASSQEVGYNEQFF.

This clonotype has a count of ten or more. The CDR3 DNA reads as TGCAGCGTGATGGGGTACCGCCCTGGAAACACCATATATTTT. Residues: CSVMGYRPGNTIYF. This sequence joins TRBV29-1 and TRBJ1-3; the D is unclear. With 6 bases removed from V and 2 bases from J, the gap between germline ends came to 14 bases. The CDR3 loop spans 14 amino acids. Germline V CDR1 and CDR2: SQVTM, ANQGSEA.

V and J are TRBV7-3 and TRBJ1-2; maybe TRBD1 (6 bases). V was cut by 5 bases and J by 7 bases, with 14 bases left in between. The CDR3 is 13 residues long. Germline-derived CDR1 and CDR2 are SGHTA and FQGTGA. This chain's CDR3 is CASSQAGQAGYTF. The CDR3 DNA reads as TGTGCCAGCAGCCAGGCGGGACAAGCTGGCTACACCTTC.

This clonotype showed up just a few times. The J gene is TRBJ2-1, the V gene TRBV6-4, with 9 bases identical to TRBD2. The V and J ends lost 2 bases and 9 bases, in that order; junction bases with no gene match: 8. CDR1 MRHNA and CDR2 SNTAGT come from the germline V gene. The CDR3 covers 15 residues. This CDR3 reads CASSDRPSGVLEQFF. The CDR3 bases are TGTGCCAGCAGTGACAGGCCTAGCGGGGTTCTTGAGCAGTTCTTC.

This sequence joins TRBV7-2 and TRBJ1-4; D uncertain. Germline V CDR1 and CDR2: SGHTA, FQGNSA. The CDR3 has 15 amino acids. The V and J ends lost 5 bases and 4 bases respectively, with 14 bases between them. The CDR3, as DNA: TGTGCCAGCAGCCCCCGGCCAGGCGATAATGAAAAACTGTTTTTT. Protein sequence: CASSPRPGDNEKLFF.

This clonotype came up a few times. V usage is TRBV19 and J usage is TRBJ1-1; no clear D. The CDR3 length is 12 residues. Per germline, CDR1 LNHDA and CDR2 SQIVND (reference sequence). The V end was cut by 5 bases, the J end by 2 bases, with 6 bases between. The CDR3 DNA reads TGTGCCAGTAGTGCCTTCAACACTGAAGCTTTCTTT. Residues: CASSAFNTEAFF.

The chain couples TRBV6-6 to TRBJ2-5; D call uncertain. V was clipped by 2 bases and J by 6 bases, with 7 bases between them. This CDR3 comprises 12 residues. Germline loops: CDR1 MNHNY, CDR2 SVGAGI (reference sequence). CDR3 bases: TGTGCCAGCAGTTACCAAATGCAGACCCAGTACTTC. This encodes CASSYQMQTQYF.

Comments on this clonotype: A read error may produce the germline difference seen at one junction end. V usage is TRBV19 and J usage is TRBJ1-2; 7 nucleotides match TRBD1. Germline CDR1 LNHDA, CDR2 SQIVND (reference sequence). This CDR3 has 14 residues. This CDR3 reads CAGSTHRGSGGYTF. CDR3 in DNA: TGTGCCGGTAGTACCCACAGGGGTTCGGGCGGCTACACCTTC.

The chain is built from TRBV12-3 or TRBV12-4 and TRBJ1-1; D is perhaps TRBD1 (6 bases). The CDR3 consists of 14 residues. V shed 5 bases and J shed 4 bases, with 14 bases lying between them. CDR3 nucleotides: TGTGCCAGCAGTCCTAGGGGGAGTGGCACTGAAGCTTTCTTT. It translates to CASSPRGSGTEAFF.

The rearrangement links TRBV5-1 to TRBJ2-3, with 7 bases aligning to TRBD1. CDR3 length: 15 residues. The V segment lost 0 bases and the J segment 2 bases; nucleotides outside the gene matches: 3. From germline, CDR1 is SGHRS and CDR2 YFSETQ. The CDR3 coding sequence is TGCGCCAGCAGCTTGGGGGACAGCCTCACAGATACGCAGTATTTT. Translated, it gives CASSLGDSLTDTQYF.

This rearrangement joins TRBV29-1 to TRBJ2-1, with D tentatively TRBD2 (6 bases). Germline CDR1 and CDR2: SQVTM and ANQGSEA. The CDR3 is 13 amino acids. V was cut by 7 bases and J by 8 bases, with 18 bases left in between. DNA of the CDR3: TGCAGCGGGGACTTGTCGGGGTATCATGAGCAGTTCTTC. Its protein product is CSGDLSGYHEQFF.

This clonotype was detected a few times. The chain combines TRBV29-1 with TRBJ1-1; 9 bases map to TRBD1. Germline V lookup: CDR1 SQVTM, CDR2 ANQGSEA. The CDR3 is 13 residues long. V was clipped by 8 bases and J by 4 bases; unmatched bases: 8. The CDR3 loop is CSQDRGGGTEAFF. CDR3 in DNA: TGCAGCCAGGACAGGGGAGGGGGCACTGAAGCTTTCTTT.

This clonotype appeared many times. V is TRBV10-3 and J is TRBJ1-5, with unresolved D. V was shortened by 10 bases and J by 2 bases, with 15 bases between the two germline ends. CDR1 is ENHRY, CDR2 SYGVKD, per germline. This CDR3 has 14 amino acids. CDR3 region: CATMSQSGNQPQHF. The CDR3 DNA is TGTGCCACTATGTCCCAGTCCGGCAATCAGCCCCAGCATTTT.

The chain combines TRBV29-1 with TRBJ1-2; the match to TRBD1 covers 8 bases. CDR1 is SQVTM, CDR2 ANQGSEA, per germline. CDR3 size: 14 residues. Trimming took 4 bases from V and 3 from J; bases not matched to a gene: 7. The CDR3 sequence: CSVVRGQGDYGYTF. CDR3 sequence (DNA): TGCAGCGTTGTAAGAGGACAGGGAGACTATGGCTACACCTTC.

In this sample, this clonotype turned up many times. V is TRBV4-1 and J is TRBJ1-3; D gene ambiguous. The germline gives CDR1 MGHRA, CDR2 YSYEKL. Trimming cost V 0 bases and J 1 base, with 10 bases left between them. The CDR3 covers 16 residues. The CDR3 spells CASSQDPRSSGNTIYF. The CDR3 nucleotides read TGCGCCAGCAGCCAAGATCCTCGCTCGTCTGGAAACACCATATATTTT.

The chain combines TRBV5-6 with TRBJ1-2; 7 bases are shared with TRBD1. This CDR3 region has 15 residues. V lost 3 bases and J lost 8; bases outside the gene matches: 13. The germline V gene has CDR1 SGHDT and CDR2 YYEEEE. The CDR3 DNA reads TGTGCCAGCAGCTCAGGAGACAGGGCCTTTGAGGGCTACACCTTC. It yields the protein CASSSGDRAFEGYTF.

CDR3 protein: CASSRNREKLFF. CDR3 nucleotide sequence: TGTGCCAGCAGCCGAAATCGTGAAAAACTGTTTTTT. The V and J genes are TRBV14 and TRBJ1-4; no clear D. The ends were cut back, 4 bases at V and 7 bases at J, with 7 bases in the middle. The CDR3 loop spans 12 amino acids. Germline CDR1 is SGHDN and CDR2 is FVKESK.

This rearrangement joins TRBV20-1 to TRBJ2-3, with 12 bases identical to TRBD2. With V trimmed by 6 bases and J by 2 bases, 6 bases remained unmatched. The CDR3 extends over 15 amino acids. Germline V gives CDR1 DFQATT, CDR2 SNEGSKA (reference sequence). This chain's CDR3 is CSALRLAGATDTQYF. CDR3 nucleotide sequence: TGCAGTGCCCTCCGACTAGCGGGAGCCACAGATACGCAGTATTTT.

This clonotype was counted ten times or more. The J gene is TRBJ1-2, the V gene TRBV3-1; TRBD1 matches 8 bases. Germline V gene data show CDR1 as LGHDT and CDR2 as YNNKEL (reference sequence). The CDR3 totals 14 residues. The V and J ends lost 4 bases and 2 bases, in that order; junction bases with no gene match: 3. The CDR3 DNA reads TGTGCCAGCAGCCCATACAGGGGGAACTATGGCTACACCTTC. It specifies CASSPYRGNYGYTF.